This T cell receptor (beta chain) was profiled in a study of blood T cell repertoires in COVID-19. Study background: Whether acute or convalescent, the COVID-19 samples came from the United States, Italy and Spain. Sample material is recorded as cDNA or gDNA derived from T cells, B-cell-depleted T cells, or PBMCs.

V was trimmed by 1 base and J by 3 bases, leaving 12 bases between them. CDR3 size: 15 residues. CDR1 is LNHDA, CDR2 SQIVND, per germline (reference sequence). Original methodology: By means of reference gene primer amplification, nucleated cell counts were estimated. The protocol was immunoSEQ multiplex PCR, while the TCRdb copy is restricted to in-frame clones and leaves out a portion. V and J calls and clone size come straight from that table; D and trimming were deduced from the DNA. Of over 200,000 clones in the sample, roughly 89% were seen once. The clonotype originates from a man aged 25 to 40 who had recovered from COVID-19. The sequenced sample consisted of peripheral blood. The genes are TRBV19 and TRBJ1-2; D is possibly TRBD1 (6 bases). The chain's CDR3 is CASSIVAGADYGYTF. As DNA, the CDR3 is TGTGCCAGTAGTATAGTTGCAGGGGCGGACTATGGCTACACCTTC.